The 21 T cell receptor beta chains reported below all come from one sample, sequenced in a study of regulatory T cells in long-lasting Graves disease. Time point denoted: persistent/refractory GD, antithyroid drugs over 5 years with positive TRAb. PBMC RNA was the source of the TCR library. According to the study, TCR beta libraries were built with iRepertoire HTBI primers and CDR3-region Arm-PCR. TCRdb itself ran the multiplex PCR reads through MiXCR, one entry per CDR3 protein. This sample has nearly 350,000 distinct CDR3 sequences, with about 20% found just once. The specimen was peripheral blood mononuclear cells (PBMCs), collected when the disease was refractory, from a patient treated with antithyroid drugs. These receptors were taken from a female donor with Graves disease.

This clonotype was picked up one time. The chain carries TRBV19 and TRBJ1-5; D gene uncertain. CDR1 and CDR2 (germline): LNHDA, SQIVND (reference sequence). V was shortened by 10 bases and J by 9 bases, with 16 bases between the two germline ends. The CDR3 runs 12 residues. CDR3 region: CATRGPMGPQHF. CDR3 sequence (DNA): TGTGCCACCCGAGGCCCGATGGGGCCCCAGCATTTT. The entire variable domain, with the rest obtained from reference TRBV19 and TRBJ1-5, is as follows: DGGITQSPKYLFRKEGQNVTLSCEQNLNHDAMYWYRQDPGQGLRLIYYSQIVNDFQKGDIAEGYSVSREKKESFPLTVTSAQKNPTAFYLCATRGPMGPQHFGDGTRLSIL.

Comments on this clonotype: This CDR3 fails to terminate in the conserved phenylalanine or tryptophan, so it likely reflects a read error. J is TRBJ2-7 and V is TRBV6-2 or TRBV6-3; maybe TRBD1 (6 bases). V was trimmed by 2 bases and J by 6 bases, leaving 17 bases between them. Germline loops: CDR1 MNHEY, CDR2 SVGEGT. The CDR3 covers 15 residues. The CDR3 bases are TGTGCCAGCAGTTACGGGGCCGAACAGGGCCCCGAGCAGTACCTC. This translates into CASSYGAEQGPEQYL.

The chain carries TRBV18 and TRBJ1-2, with D possibly TRBD1 on 6 matching bases. Per germline, CDR1 KGHSH and CDR2 LQKENI. This CDR3 is built from 12 residues. Trimming took off 1 base at V and 7 bases at J, with 7 bases between the two ends. Here the CDR3 reads CASSPLRGGYTF. In DNA form, the CDR3 reads TGTGCCAGCTCACCACTCAGGGGTGGCTACACCTTC.

The chain links TRBV5-1 to TRBJ2-7, with TRBD2 identical over 8 bases. The trim removed 4 bases at V and 6 bases at J, leaving 12 bases unmatched. Germline V gene lookup returns CDR1 SGHRS and CDR2 YFSETQ. This CDR3 has 15 amino acids. CDR3 bases: TGCGCCAGCAGCCCGGAAGGACTAGCCCTCGCCGAGCAGTACTTC. This gives the protein CASSPEGLALAEQYF.

This clonotype was detected a few times. V and J are TRBV18 and TRBJ2-2; D ambiguous. Trimming left V 0 bases short and J 4 bases short, with 9 bases between. The CDR3 loop spans 15 amino acids. CDR1 and CDR2 from the germline V gene are KGHSH and LQKENI. CDR3 nucleotide sequence: TGTGCCAGCTCACCACCTGTGAGAGCCACCGGGGAGCTGTTTTTT. Translated: CASSPPVRATGELFF.

This clonotype was recorded many times. The rearrangement links TRBV5-1 to TRBJ1-2, with TRBD1 matching 7 bases. V gave up 1 base and J gave up 5 bases; unmatched junction bases: 2. Per germline, CDR1 SGHRS and CDR2 YFSETQ. This CDR3 is built from 13 residues. Here the CDR3 DNA reads TGCGCCAGCAGCTTGACGACAGGGTATGGCTACACCTTC. It specifies CASSLTTGYGYTF.

The rearrangement uses TRBV10-3 and TRBJ2-1; D remains unclear. The V end lost 7 bases, the J end lost 0 bases, and 10 bases lay between the germline ends. The CDR3 extends over 14 amino acids. Per germline, CDR1 ENHRY and CDR2 SYGVKD. The CDR3 nucleotides read TGTGCCATCACTCCCGATTACTCCTACAATGAGCAGTTCTTC. Translating gives CAITPDYSYNEQFF.

This clonotype appeared a few times. A junction end diverges from the germline sequence, so it may reflect a read error. This rearrangement joins TRBV18 to TRBJ1-5; D gene uncertain. Per the germline V gene, CDR1 is KGHSH and CDR2 is LQKENI. CDR3 length: 13 amino acids. The CDR3 DNA sequence: TGTGCCAGCCCACCATCGGCAGCTCAGCCCCAGCATTTT. Residues: CASPPSAAQPQHF.

Many counts were recorded for this clonotype. The chain joins TRBV28 to TRBJ2-2; D assignment may be TRBD1 or TRBD2 (7 bases each). CDR1 is MDHEN, CDR2 SYDVKM, per germline. The CDR3 consists of 18 residues. Trimming took 4 bases from V and 0 from J, leaving 18 bases between them. CDR3 residues: CASSSATGRASNTGELFF. DNA for the CDR3: TGTGCCAGCAGTTCGGCGACAGGGAGGGCGTCGAACACCGGGGAGCTGTTTTTT.

At least ten counts were recorded for this clonotype. V usage is TRBV5-1 and J usage is TRBJ2-7; D is unclear. The germline gives CDR1 SGHRS, CDR2 YFSETQ. The CDR3 has 14 amino acids. V lost 1 base, J lost 2 bases, and 10 bases lay in between. In DNA form, the CDR3 reads TGCGCCAGCAGCTTGCGGGCCACAACCTACGAGCAGTACTTC. It yields the protein CASSLRATTYEQYF. The full variable domain, in which reference TRBV5-1 and TRBJ2-7 provide the parts outside the CDR3, is KAGVTQTPRYLIKTRGQQVTLSCSPISGHRSVSWYQQTPGQGLQFLFEYFSETQRNKGNFPGRFSGRQFSNSRSEMNVSTLELGDSALYLCASSLRATTYEQYFGPGTRLTVT.

The CDR3 spells CASTTRVKTEAFF. CDR3 in DNA: TGTGCCAGCACCACTCGGGTTAAAACTGAAGCTTTCTTT. V gene TRBV6-1 combines with J gene TRBJ1-1, with unresolved D. V was cut by 7 bases and J by 5 bases, with 14 bases left in between. CDR3 length: 13 residues. Germline values: CDR1 MNHNS, CDR2 SASEGT.

This clonotype was observed a handful of times. The chain has TRBV3-1 and TRBJ2-7; 7 bases agree with TRBD1. Germline V gene sequence: CDR1 LGHDT, CDR2 YNNKEL (reference sequence). The CDR3 sequence is 14 residues long. After removal of 0 bases from V and 4 bases from J, the junction contained 3 bases not matched to a gene. Here the CDR3 DNA reads TGTGCCAGCAGCCAAGAAGACAGGGAGTACGAGCAGTACTTC. Translated, it gives CASSQEDREYEQYF.

The chain uses TRBV10-3 and TRBJ2-7, with TRBD1 matching 10 bases. Germline V CDR1 and CDR2: ENHRY, SYGVKD. The CDR3 consists of 13 residues. The J segment lost 6 bases and the V segment lost 6 bases, leaving 5 bases of the junction unmatched. The DNA of the CDR3 is TGTGCCATCAGACCGGGACAGGGGCTCGAGCAGTACTTC. This codes for CAIRPGQGLEQYF.

Regarding this clonotype: The junction departs from the called germline gene at one end, perhaps through a read error. The V gene is TRBV11-2, the J gene TRBJ2-3, with D perhaps assigned TRBD1 or TRBD2 (5 bases each). CDR3 length: 15 residues. Germline CDR1 reads SGHAT; CDR2 reads FQNNGV. Here the CDR3 reads CASSQEGRVGDTQYF. The CDR3 DNA is TGCGCCAGCAGCCAAGAGGGCAGGGTTGGGGATACGCAGTATTTT. The full variable domain, with the rest looked up from reference TRBV11-2 and TRBJ2-3, is EAGVAQSPRYKIIEKRQSVAFWCNPISGHATLYWYQQILGQGPKLLIQFQNNGVVDDSQLPKDRFSAERLKGVDSTLKIQPAKLEDSAVYLCASSQEGRVGDTQYFGPGTRLTVL.

The CDR3 DNA is TGTGCCAGCAGCCTAACGGCGGGAGGGGCCTACGAGCAGTACTTC. Amino acids: CASSLTAGGAYEQYF. The chain uses TRBV9 and TRBJ2-7; 9 bases fit TRBD2. This CDR3 has 15 amino acids. Looked up from germline, CDR1 is SGDLS and CDR2 is YYNGEE. J gave up 2 bases and V 4 bases, and 7 bases lay outside the gene matches.

About this clonotype: A far larger clone is just one base off, so this is likely a read error. The chain has TRBV28 and TRBJ2-5; TRBD2 is a possible D gene (7 bases). The V gene's germline CDR1 is MDHEN and CDR2 SYDVKM. The CDR3 loop spans 16 amino acids. Trimming removed 6 bases from V and 1 base from J, with 18 bases in between. The CDR3 coding sequence is TGTGCCAGCAGCCCAAAGCTTGCGGGGGCCCAAGAGACCCAGTACTTC. Amino acid sequence: CASSPKLAGAQETQYF.

This clonotype has just a few counts. The rearrangement uses TRBV3-1 and TRBJ2-2; 7 bases match TRBD2. After removal of 6 bases from V and 0 bases from J, the junction contained 4 bases not matched to a gene. The CDR3 contains 15 residues. Germline CDR1 LGHDT, CDR2 YNNKEL (reference sequence). CDR3: CASSPRGANTGELFF. DNA for the CDR3: TGTGCCAGCAGTCCCCGGGGGGCGAACACCGGGGAGCTGTTTTTT. The full variable domain, completed using reference TRBV3-1 and TRBJ2-2, is DTAVSQTPKYLVTQMGNDKSIKCEQNLGHDTMYWYKQDSKKFLKIMFSYNNKELIINETVPNRFSPKSPDKAHLNLHINSLELGDSAVYFCASSPRGANTGELFFGEGSRLTVL.

CDR3 protein: CATSDLRQGRTDTQYF. The CDR3 DNA is TGTGCCACCAGTGATTTACGACAGGGCCGCACAGATACGCAGTATTTT. The chain uses TRBV24-1 and TRBJ2-3; 7 bases align to TRBD1. Germline V gene lookup returns CDR1 KGHDR and CDR2 SFDVKD. The CDR3 covers 16 residues. The trim removed 1 base at V and 1 base at J, leaving 4 bases unmatched.

There are a few counts of this clonotype. The rearrangement links TRBV6-1 to TRBJ2-6; the D is unclear. From germline, CDR1 is MNHNS and CDR2 SASEGT. The CDR3 has 16 amino acids. V shed 5 bases and J shed 0 bases, with 11 bases lying between them. The chain's CDR3 is CASSRTAISGANVLTF. In DNA, the CDR3 is TGTGCCAGCAGTCGGACGGCTATCTCTGGGGCCAACGTCCTGACTTTC.

The chain links TRBV13 to TRBJ2-5, with D maybe TRBD2 (6 bases). Germline loops: CDR1 PRHDT, CDR2 FYEKMQ (reference sequence). V was shortened by 3 bases and J by 4 bases, with 24 bases between the two germline ends. This CDR3 contains 18 residues. Here the CDR3 reads CASSFGDSRSLRGETQYF. CDR3 sequence (DNA): TGTGCCAGCAGCTTCGGGGACTCCCGTAGCTTACGGGGAGAGACCCAGTACTTC.

This clonotype has ten or more counts. V gene TRBV7-2 combines with J gene TRBJ1-2; 10 positions agree with TRBD1. Germline CDR1 reads SGHTA; CDR2 reads FQGNSA. The CDR3 totals 15 residues. The V gene end was trimmed by 0 bases and the J gene end by 2 bases; junction bases not matched to a gene: 0. The CDR3 spells CASSLAGQGNYGYTF. The DNA of the CDR3 is TGTGCCAGCAGCTTAGCGGGACAGGGGAACTATGGCTACACCTTC.